The 8 T cell receptor beta chains listed next were all sequenced from one sample in a study of T cell responses to AZD1222 COVID-19 vaccine. TCRdb's table, derived via immunoSEQ multiplex PCR, lists solely in-frame clones and lacks some. The data hold about 160,000 clones, with around 90% observed a single time. The source was peripheral blood, collected 28 days after the second AZD1222 dose. These receptors came from an adult who received the AZD1222 COVID-19 vaccine.

The V gene is TRBV6-5, the J gene TRBJ2-5; perhaps TRBD1 as D (6 bases). The CDR3 length is 15 residues. Germline loops: CDR1 MNHEY, CDR2 SVGAGI. Trimming took off 6 bases at V and 7 bases at J, with 21 bases between the two ends. The CDR3 nucleotides are TGTGCCAGCAGCCCGACAGGATTCGTCGGCGTGACCCAGTACTTC. Amino acids: CASSPTGFVGVTQYF.

The chain joins TRBV30 to TRBJ1-1, with D hard to call. The CDR3 contains 13 residues. Germline CDR1 and CDR2: GTSNPN and SVGIG (reference sequence). Trimming removed 3 bases from V and 0 bases from J, with 8 bases in between. This CDR3 is CAWRFVMNTEAFF. The CDR3 DNA reads as TGTGCCTGGAGATTTGTCATGAACACTGAAGCTTTCTTT.

This sequence joins TRBV6-5 and TRBJ2-3; 9 positions agree with TRBD1. The CDR3 has 14 residues. The germline gives CDR1 MNHEY, CDR2 SVGAGI. V shed 6 bases, J shed 5 bases, and the junction held 6 bases outside the gene matches. The CDR3 loop reads CASRRTGARDTQYF. For the CDR3, the DNA is TGTGCCAGCAGGAGGACAGGGGCAAGAGATACGCAGTATTTT.

This chain links TRBV2 with TRBJ1-2; maybe TRBD1 (5 bases). The CDR3 is made up of 16 amino acids. Germline V lookup: CDR1 SNHLY, CDR2 FYNNEI. Between the trimmed V and J ends, which lost 4 bases and 2 bases, there was a span of 17 bases. CDR3 nucleotide sequence: TGTGCCAGCAGTGCAGGCACGGGACTTAAAAACTATGGCTACACCTTC. Protein sequence: CASSAGTGLKNYGYTF.

The V gene is TRBV9, the J gene TRBJ1-2; 7 bases match TRBD1. The CDR3 sequence is 13 residues long. Germline V gene lookup returns CDR1 SGDLS and CDR2 YYNGEE. With V trimmed by 2 bases and J by 8 bases, 6 bases remained unmatched. The chain's CDR3 is CASSVGAGGGYTF. CDR3 in DNA: TGTGCCAGCAGCGTTGGGGCAGGGGGAGGCTACACCTTC.

The J gene is TRBJ2-1, the V gene TRBV19, with 11 bases matching TRBD2. The J segment lost 0 bases and the V segment lost 5 bases, leaving 6 bases of the junction unmatched. The CDR3 spans 17 residues. Germline V gene lookup returns CDR1 LNHDA and CDR2 SQIVND (reference sequence). CDR3 sequence (DNA): TGTGCCAGTAGTCTAGGGACTAGCGGAAGCTCCTACAATGAGCAGTTCTTC. It translates to CASSLGTSGSSYNEQFF.

The genes are TRBV11-2 and TRBJ1-4; D might be TRBD1 (6 bases). Germline CDR1 is SGHAT and CDR2 is FQNNGV. Trimming shortened V by 1 base and J by 6 bases, and 18 bases separated the two germline ends. This CDR3 comprises 17 residues. CDR3 nucleotide sequence: TGTGCCAGCAGCTTAGGAGCGTCGGCAGGGGCGTATGAAAAACTGTTTTTT. This encodes CASSLGASAGAYEKLFF.

This clone was found once. The CDR3 is CASSIAGADYGYTF. CDR3 DNA: TGTGCCAGTAGTATTGCAGGGGCGGACTATGGCTACACCTTC. The rearrangement links TRBV19 to TRBJ1-2; a possible D gene is TRBD1 (6 bases). This CDR3 has 14 residues. Germline values: CDR1 LNHDA, CDR2 SQIVND (reference sequence). V lost 3 bases, J lost 3 bases, and 11 bases lay in between. The full variable domain, completed using reference TRBV19 and TRBJ1-2, is DGGITQSPKYLFRKEGQNVTLSCEQNLNHDAMYWYRQDPGQGLRLIYYSQIVNDFQKGDIAEGYSVSREKKESFPLTVTSAQKNPTAFYLCASSIAGADYGYTFGSGTRLTVV.